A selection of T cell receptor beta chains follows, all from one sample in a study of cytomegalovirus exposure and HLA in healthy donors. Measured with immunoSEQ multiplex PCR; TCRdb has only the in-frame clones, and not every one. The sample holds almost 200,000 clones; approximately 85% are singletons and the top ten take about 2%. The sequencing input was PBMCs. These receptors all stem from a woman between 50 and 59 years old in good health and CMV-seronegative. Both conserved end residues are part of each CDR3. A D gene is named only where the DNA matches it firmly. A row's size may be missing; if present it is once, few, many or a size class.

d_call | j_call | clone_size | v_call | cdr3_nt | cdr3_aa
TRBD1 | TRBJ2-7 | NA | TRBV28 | TGTGCCAGCAGTATAGGACAGGCAATCTACGAGCAGTACTTC | CASSIGQAIYEQYF
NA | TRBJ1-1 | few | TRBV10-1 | TGCGCCAGCGGACGGGGGGCTGAAGCTTTCTTT | CASGRGAEAFF
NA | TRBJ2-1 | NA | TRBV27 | TGTGCCAGCAGTCTACACGGGTCGAATGAGCAGTTCTTC | CASSLHGSNEQFF
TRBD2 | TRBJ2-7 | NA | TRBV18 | TGTGCCAGCTCACCAACTAGCGGGACTTTCTACGAGCAGTACTTC | CASSPTSGTFYEQYF
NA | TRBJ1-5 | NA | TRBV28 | TGTGCCAGCAGCCCGAGCCTTGGCAATCAGCCCCAGCATTTT | CASSPSLGNQPQHF
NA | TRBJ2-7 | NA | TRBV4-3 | TGCGCCAGCAGCCAAGGTGGCAGGGGATACGAGCAGTACTTC | CASSQGGRGYEQYF
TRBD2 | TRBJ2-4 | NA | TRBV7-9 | TGTTCCAGCAGCCTTATGAGCGGGGAAAACATTCAGTACTTC | CSSSLMSGENIQYF
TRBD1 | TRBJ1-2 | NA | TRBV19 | TGTGCCAGTAGCCCGACAGGGGCCCACTATGGCTACACCTTC | CASSPTGAHYGYTF
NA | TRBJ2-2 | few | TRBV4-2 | TGTGCCAGCAGCCGCAATAGGGGCGTTACCGGGGAGCTGTTTTTT | CASSRNRGVTGELFF
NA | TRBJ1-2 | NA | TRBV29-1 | TGCAGCACCGGGGGGAGCGACTATGGCTACACCTTC | CSTGGSDYGYTF
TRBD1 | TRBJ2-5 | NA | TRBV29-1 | TGCAGCGTTGAAGATAGGCAGGGGGATTTATTTGGGACCCAGTACTTC | CSVEDRQGDLFGTQYF
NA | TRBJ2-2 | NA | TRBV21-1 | TGTGCCAGCAGCAAAGAGACAGGGTGGCTGCGAGACACCGGGGAGCTGTTTTTT | CASSKETGWLRDTGELFF
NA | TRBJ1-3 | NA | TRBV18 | TGTGCCAGCTCACCCACAGGATTCTCTGGAAACACCATATATTTT | CASSPTGFSGNTIYF
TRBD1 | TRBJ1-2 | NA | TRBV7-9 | TGTGCCAGCAGCTTAATAGGGACAGCTAACTATGGCTACACCTTC | CASSLIGTANYGYTF
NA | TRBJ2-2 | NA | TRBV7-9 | TGTGCCAGCAGCTTAGCCGGACAGACGAACACCGGGGAGCTGTTTTTT | CASSLAGQTNTGELFF
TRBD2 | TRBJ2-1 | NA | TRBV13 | TGTGCCAGCAGCTATCTTGGGACTAGCGGGCACAATGAGCAGTTCTTC | CASSYLGTSGHNEQFF
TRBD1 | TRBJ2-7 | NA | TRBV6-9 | TGTGCCAGCGAGGACAGGCCCACGGACGAGCAGTACTTC | CASEDRPTDEQYF
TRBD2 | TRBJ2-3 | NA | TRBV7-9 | TGTGCCAGCAGAGAGCGGGAAAGCACAGATACGCAGTATTTT | CASRERESTDTQYF
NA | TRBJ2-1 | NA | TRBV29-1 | TGCAGCGTTGAAGATGGGGGGTTTCGAACGTCCTACAATGAGCAGTTCTTC | CSVEDGGFRTSYNEQFF
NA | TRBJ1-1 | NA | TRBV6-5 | TGTGCCAGCAGTCAGGTTGCATCCTCTGAAGCTTTCTTT | CASSQVASSEAFF
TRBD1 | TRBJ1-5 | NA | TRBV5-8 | TGTGCCAGCAGCCCCACAGGGGATAGGGGCAATCAGCCCCAGCATTTT | CASSPTGDRGNQPQHF
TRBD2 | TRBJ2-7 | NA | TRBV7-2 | TGTGCCAGCAGCTTTTCGGCTAGCGGGGTCTCCTACGAGCAGTACTTC | CASSFSASGVSYEQYF
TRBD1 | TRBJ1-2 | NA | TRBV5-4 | TGTGCCAGCAGCCCCAGACAGGGGGCTAACTATGGCTACACCTTC | CASSPRQGANYGYTF
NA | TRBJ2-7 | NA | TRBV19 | TGTGCCAGTAGTAAAACACGGGGATTCTACGAGCAGTACTTC | CASSKTRGFYEQYF
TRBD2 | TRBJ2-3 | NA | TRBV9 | TGTGCCAGCAGCGTAAGACGGGGGGGCGGCCACACAGATACGCAGTATTTT | CASSVRRGGGHTDTQYF
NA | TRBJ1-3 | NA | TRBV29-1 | TGCAGCGCAAACAGGGATCGAGGGGACACCATATATTTT | CSANRDRGDTIYF
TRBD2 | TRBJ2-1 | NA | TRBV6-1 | TGTGCCAGCAGTCCCGCCCTAGCGGCTGATGAGCAGTTCTTC | CASSPALAADEQFF
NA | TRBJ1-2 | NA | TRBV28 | TGTGCCAGCCGGAGGACTAACTATGGCTACACCTTC | CASRRTNYGYTF
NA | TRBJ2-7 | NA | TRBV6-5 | TGTGCCAGCAGTTACTCGATAAGGGGGTCCTACGAGCAGTACTTC | CASSYSIRGSYEQYF
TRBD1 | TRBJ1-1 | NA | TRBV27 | TGTGCCAGCAGTGGGCAGGGGGCCAGTGAAGCTTTCTTT | CASSGQGASEAFF
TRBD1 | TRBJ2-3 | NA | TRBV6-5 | TGTGCCAGCAGAACAGGGGGGAGCACAGATACGCAGTATTTT | CASRTGGSTDTQYF
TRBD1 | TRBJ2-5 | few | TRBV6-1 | TGTGCCAGCAGTGAAGCGGGACAGGGATTAAGGGGGGAAGAGACCCAGTACTTC | CASSEAGQGLRGEETQYF
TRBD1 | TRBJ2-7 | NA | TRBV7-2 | TGTGCCAGCAGCCCCACCCGACAGGGTCTGAGTGAGCAGTACTTC | CASSPTRQGLSEQYF
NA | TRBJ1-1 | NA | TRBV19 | TGTGCCAGTACCGTGGGACATCTCATAGACACTGAAGCTTTCTTT | CASTVGHLIDTEAFF
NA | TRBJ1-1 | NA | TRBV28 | TGTGCCAGCAGTTTCCCTCCGCCCGGGAAGAACACTGAAGCTTTCTTT | CASSFPPPGKNTEAFF
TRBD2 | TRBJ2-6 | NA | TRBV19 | TGTGCCAGTCAAGCGGGAGGTTCTGGGGCCAACGTCCTGACTTTC | CASQAGGSGANVLTF
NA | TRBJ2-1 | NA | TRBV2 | TGTGCCAGCATGTCAGGGGTAGTGCATGAGCAGTTCTTC | CASMSGVVHEQFF
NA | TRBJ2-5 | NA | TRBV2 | TGTGCCAGCAGTTTCGACCCCCAGGGGACCCAGTACTTC | CASSFDPQGTQYF
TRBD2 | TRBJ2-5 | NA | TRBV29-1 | TGCAGCGTTGATGGTGCGGGAGGAGGTTTCCAGTACTTC | CSVDGAGGGFQYF
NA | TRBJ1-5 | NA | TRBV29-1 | TGCAGCGCCCTGTGGGGCAACAATCAGCCCCAGCATTTT | CSALWGNNQPQHF
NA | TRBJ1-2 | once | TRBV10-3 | TGTGCCATCAGGGACGGCGGGACGGTCTATGGCTACACCTTC | CAIRDGGTVYGYTF
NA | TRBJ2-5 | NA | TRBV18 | TGTGCCAGCTCATATGACAGAATCCAAGAGACCCAGTACTTC | CASSYDRIQETQYF
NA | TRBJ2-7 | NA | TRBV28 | TGTGCCAGCGGCGACTCATTGGCGGTCTACGAGCAGTACTTC | CASGDSLAVYEQYF
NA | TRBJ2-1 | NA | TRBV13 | TGTGCCAGCAGCACCCGCGGGACGGGGAGCTCCTACAATGAGCAGTTCTTC | CASSTRGTGSSYNEQFF
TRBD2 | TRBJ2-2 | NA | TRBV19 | TGTGCCAGTAGTATCGCTAGCGGGAGAGCCGGGGAGCTGTTTTTT | CASSIASGRAGELFF
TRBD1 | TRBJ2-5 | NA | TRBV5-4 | TGTGCCAGCAGCCCCCCCGGGACAGGGAAGGAGACCCAGTACTTC | CASSPPGTGKETQYF
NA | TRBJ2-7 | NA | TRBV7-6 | TGTGCCAGCAGCAGGGACTGGGGGTACGAGCAGTACTTC | CASSRDWGYEQYF